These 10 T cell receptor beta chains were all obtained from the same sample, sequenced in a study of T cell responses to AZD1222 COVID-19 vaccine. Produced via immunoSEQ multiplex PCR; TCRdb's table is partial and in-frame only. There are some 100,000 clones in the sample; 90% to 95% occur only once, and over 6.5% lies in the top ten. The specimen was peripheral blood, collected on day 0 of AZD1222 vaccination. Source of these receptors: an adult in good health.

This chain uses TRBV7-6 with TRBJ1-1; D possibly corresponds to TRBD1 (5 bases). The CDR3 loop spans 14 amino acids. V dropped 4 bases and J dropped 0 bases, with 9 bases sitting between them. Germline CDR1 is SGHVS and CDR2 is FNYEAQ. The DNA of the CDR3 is TGTGCCAGCAGCTCTAGGGGCATGAACACTGAAGCTTTCTTT. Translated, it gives CASSSRGMNTEAFF.

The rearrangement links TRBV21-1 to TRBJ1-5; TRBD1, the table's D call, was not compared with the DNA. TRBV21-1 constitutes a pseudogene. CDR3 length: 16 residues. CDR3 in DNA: TGTGCCAGCAGCAAAGGGGGGTCAGGGGTGGGTCAGCCCCAGCATTTT. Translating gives CASSKGGSGVGQPQHF.

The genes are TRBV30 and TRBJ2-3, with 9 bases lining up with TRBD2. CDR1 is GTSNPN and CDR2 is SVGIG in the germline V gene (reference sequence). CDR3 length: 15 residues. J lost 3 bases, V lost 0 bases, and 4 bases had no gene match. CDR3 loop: CAWSVLSGGTDTQYF. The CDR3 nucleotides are TGTGCCTGGAGTGTACTTAGCGGGGGAACAGATACGCAGTATTTT. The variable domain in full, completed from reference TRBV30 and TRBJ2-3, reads SQTIHQWPATLVQPVGSPLSLECTVEGTSNPNLYWYRQAAGRGLQLLFYSVGIGQISSEVPQNLSASRPQDRQFILSSKKLLLSDSGFYLCAWSVLSGGTDTQYFGPGTRLTVL.

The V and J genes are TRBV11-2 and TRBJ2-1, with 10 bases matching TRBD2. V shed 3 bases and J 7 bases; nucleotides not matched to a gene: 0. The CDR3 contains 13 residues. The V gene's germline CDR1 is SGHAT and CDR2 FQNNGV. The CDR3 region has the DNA TGTGCCAGCAGCTTTAGCGGGGGGAATGAGCAGTTCTTC. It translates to CASSFSGGNEQFF.

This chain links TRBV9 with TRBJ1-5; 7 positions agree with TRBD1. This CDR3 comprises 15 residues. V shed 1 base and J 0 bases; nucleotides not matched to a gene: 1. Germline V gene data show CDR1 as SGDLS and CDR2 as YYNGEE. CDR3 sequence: CASSVTGDSNQPQHF. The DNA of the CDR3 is TGTGCCAGCAGCGTAACAGGGGATAGCAATCAGCCCCAGCATTTT.

The DNA of the CDR3 is TGTGCCAGCAGTTTTACTTCGGGGCCGATCGGGAAGGAAGCTTTCTTT. It is translated as CASSFTSGPIGKEAFF. V gene TRBV6-6 combines with J gene TRBJ1-1, with TRBD1 as a possible D gene (5 bases). The CDR3 length is 16 residues. V gave up 4 bases and J gave up 8 bases, with 23 bases separating them. Germline values: CDR1 MNHNY, CDR2 SVGAGI (reference sequence).

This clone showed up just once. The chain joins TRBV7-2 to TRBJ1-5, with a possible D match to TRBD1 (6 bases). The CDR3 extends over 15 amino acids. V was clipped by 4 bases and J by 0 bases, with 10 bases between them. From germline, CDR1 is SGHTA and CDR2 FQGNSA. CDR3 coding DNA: TGTGCCAGCAGCTCACAGGGAAATAGCAATCAGCCCCAGCATTTT. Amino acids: CASSSQGNSNQPQHF. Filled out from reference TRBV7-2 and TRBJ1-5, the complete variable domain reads GAGVSQSPSNKVTEKGKDVELRCDPISGHTALYWYRQSLGQGLEFLIYFQGNSAPDKSGLPSDRFSAERTGGSVSTLTIQRTQQEDSAVYLCASSSQGNSNQPQHFGDGTRLSIL.

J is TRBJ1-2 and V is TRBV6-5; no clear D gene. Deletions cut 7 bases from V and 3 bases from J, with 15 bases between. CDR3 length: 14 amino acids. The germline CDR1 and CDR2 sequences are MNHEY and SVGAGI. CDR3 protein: CASTFGPEYYGYTF. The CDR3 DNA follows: TGTGCCAGCACCTTCGGACCTGAATACTATGGCTACACCTTC.

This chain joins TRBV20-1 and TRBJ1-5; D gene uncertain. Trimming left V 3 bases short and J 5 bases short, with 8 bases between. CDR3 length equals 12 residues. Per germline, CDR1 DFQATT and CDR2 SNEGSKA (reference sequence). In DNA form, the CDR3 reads TGCAGTGCTAGTCGGATGGATCAGCCCCAGCATTTT. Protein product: CSASRMDQPQHF.

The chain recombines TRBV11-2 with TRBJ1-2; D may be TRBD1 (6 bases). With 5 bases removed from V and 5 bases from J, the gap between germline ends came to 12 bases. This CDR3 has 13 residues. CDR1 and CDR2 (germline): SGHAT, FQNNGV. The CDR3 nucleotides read TGTGCCAGCAGCCCAGGGGCCGGGTATGGCTACACCTTC. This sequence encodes CASSPGAGYGYTF.